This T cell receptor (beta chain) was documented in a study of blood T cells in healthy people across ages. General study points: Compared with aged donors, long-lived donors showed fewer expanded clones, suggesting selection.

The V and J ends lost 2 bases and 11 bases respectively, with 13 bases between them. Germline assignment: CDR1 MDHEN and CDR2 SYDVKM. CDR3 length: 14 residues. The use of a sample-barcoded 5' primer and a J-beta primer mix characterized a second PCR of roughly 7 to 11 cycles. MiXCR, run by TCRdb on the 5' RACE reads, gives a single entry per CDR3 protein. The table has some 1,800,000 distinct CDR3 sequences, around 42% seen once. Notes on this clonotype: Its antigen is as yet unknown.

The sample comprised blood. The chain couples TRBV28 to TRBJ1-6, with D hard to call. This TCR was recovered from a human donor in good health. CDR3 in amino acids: CASSLIRDLAPLHF. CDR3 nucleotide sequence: TGTGCCAGCAGTTTAATAAGGGATTTGGCACCCCTCCACTTT.